The source of this T cell receptor beta chain is a study of identical twins. General study points: Twins' excess sharing was less marked for out-of-frame beta sequences. Twins shared out-of-frame alpha sequences with excess low generation probability.

A universal primer binding site was introduced by template switching. The final cDNA contained unique molecular identifiers. TCRdb re-called the 5' RACE reads with MiXCR, one entry per CDR3 protein. The data hold around 510,000 distinct CDR3 sequences, with about 13% observed a single time. The sample holds many counts of this clonotype. The antigen is undetermined. The same data also went into a second study, on yellow fever vaccine responses in identical twins.

The specimen sequenced was CD4+ T cells sorted from blood. The sequence derives from a woman under 30 in good health.

CDR3: CASSHPGLTNTEAFF. CDR3 in DNA: TGTGCCAGCAGCCACCCGGGACTTACGAACACTGAAGCTTTCTTT. The chain combines TRBV7-6 with TRBJ1-1; D is possibly TRBD1 (5 bases). This CDR3 region has 15 residues. CDR1 SGHVS and CDR2 FNYEAQ come from the germline V gene. Trimming cost V 5 bases and J 1 base, with 14 bases left between them.